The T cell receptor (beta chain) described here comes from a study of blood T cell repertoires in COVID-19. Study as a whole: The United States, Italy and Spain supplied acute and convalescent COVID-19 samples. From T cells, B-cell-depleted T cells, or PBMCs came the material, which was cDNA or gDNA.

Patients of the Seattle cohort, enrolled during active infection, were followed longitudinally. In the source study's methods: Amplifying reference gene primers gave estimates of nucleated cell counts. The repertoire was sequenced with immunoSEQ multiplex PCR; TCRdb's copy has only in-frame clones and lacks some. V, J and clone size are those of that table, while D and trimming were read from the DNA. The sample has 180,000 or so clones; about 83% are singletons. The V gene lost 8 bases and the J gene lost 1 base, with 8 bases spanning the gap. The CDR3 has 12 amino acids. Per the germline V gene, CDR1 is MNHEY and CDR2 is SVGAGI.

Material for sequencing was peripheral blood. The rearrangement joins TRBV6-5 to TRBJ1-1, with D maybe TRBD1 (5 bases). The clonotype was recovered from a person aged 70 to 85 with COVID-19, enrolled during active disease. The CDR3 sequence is CASYTGNTEAFF. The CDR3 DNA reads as TGTGCCAGCTATACAGGGAACACTGAAGCTTTCTTT.